This entry concerns a single T cell receptor (beta chain). No antigen is known for it. The data were obtained in a study of cytomegalovirus exposure and HLA in healthy donors. Germline V gene sequence: CDR1 SGHAT, CDR2 FQNNGV. This CDR3 contains 15 residues. V gave up 3 bases and J gave up 5 bases; unmatched junction bases: 8. The study's findings and limits: In a later analysis, across HLA loci, associated TCR counts were highest for DRB1, lowest for HLA-C. Three chains tied to CMV proved CMV antigen-specific in vitro.

PCR involved 60 Vbeta and 13 Jbeta primers. Data came from immunoSEQ multiplex PCR; TCRdb stores just in-frame clones and leaves some out. The table lists about 100,000 clones, about 79% of them singletons. This sequence joins TRBV11-2 and TRBJ2-3; 7 bases match TRBD2. Sequencing was done on a sample of PBMCs. The receptor was isolated from a man in his forties or fifties in good health and CMV-seropositive. CDR3 in amino acids: CASSFLYGRVDTQYF. As DNA, the CDR3 is TGTGCCAGCAGCTTTCTGTATGGGAGGGTAGATACGCAGTATTTT.